The clone carrying this TCR beta chain was counted a few times. Its antigen is not identified. The source of the sample is a study of T cell repertoires in cytomegalovirus infection. Study context: The public TCR beta signatures pointed to both CMV infection and matching HLA type.

Findings and limits, study-wide: Identification of carriers of CMV plus the relevant HLA was achieved through cumulative public TCR beta family frequency. CMV-specific HLA-C-restricted TCR beta clonotypes dominated the ex vivo response.

TCRdb itself ran the reads through MiXCR, one entry per CDR3 protein. Of around 310,000 distinct CDR3 sequences in the sample, roughly a sixth were seen once. The CDR3 contains 14 residues. Trimming cost V 0 bases and J 0 bases, with 6 bases left between them. In germline, CDR1 is KGHSH, CDR2 LQKENI. Input material: PBMCs. The J gene is TRBJ2-7, the V gene TRBV18; no definite D call. This clonotype originated in a human donor in good health (CMV status not recorded). Some clones in this sample may be carry-over from other donors' samples. CDR3: CASSPPANSYEQYF. The CDR3 region has the DNA TGTGCCAGCTCACCACCAGCGAACTCCTACGAGCAGTACTTC.